The 9 T cell receptor beta chains reported below all come from one sample, sequenced in a study of identical twins. TCRdb reprocessed the 5' RACE reads with MiXCR, giving one entry per CDR3 protein. This sample yields about 690,000 distinct CDR3 sequences, of which approximately 22% are seen a single time; roughly 4% belongs to the top ten. These sequences were also reported in another study, on T cells expressing NK-cell markers.

Sequenced material: PBMCs. All receptors derive from a woman aged 18-35 years in good health.

There are many counts of this clonotype. The V call is TRBV6-6, the J call TRBJ1-1; D uncertain. The CDR3 has 13 residues. The V end was cut by 5 bases, the J end by 1 base, with 8 bases between. CDR1 is MNHNY and CDR2 is SVGAGI in the germline V gene (reference sequence). The CDR3 reads CASSPVSNTEAFF. DNA of the CDR3: TGTGCCAGCAGTCCAGTCTCGAACACTGAAGCTTTCTTT.

This clonotype came up once. This sequence joins TRBV20-1 and TRBJ1-2; D is perhaps TRBD1 (6 bases). Germline V gene data show CDR1 as DFQATT and CDR2 as SNEGSKA (reference sequence). CDR3 size: 15 residues. With 5 bases removed from V and 4 bases from J, the gap between germline ends came to 20 bases. Here the CDR3 DNA reads TGCAGTGCTCCCATAGGGGCAGGGACATTCTATGGCTACACCTTC. Its protein product is CSAPIGAGTFYGYTF.

This clonotype was detected ten times or more. This chain uses TRBV6-5 with TRBJ2-5; possibly TRBD2 for D (5 bases). This CDR3 has 14 amino acids. V was cut by 0 bases and J by 7 bases, with 12 bases left in between. The V gene's germline CDR1 is MNHEY and CDR2 SVGAGI. CDR3 in DNA: TGTGCCAGCAGTTACTCGACGAGGGAAGGGACCCAGTACTTC. As protein: CASSYSTREGTQYF.

This chain links TRBV5-1 with TRBJ2-7, with D tentatively TRBD2 (6 bases). Trimming took off 4 bases at V and 4 bases at J, with 18 bases between the two ends. The CDR3 runs 15 residues. Germline V gives CDR1 SGHRS, CDR2 YFSETQ. CDR3: CASSAGPGEMYEQYF. The CDR3 bases are TGCGCCAGCAGCGCCGGACCGGGAGAGATGTACGAGCAGTACTTC.

This rearrangement joins TRBV9 to TRBJ2-1, with 8 bases matching TRBD2. Germline V gene data show CDR1 as SGDLS and CDR2 as YYNGEE. V lost 0 bases to trimming and J lost 7 bases; unmatched junction nucleotides: 3. The CDR3 runs 14 residues. The CDR3 DNA reads TGTGCCAGCAGCGTAGTAACTAGCGGTAATGAGCAGTTCTTC. Translated: CASSVVTSGNEQFF.

This chain uses TRBV20-1 with TRBJ1-1; 9 nucleotides align to TRBD1. Germline values: CDR1 DFQATT, CDR2 SNEGSKA (reference sequence). This CDR3 has 11 amino acids. Germline trimming cut 6 bases from V and 9 bases from J; bases unmatched to any gene: 5. CDR3 DNA: TGCAGTGCGGGGACAGGGTTAAAAGCTTTCTTT. This sequence encodes CSAGTGLKAFF.

The rearrangement joins TRBV12-3 or TRBV12-4 to TRBJ1-6, with TRBD1 as a possible D gene (5 bases). Trimming cost V 2 bases and J 9 bases, with 8 bases left between them. The CDR3 loop spans 13 amino acids. In DNA, the CDR3 is TGTGCCAGCAGTTTAAGAGGGGTTTCACCCCTCCACTTT. Protein sequence: CASSLRGVSPLHF.

This clonotype was found a few times. The J gene is TRBJ2-7, the V gene TRBV12-3 or TRBV12-4; D call uncertain. This CDR3 has 14 amino acids. The V end lost 4 bases, the J end lost 4 bases, and 14 bases lay between the germline ends. The DNA of the CDR3 is TGTGCCAGCAGTTCGGACGGACCTGGTTACGAGCAGTACTTC. Amino acids: CASSSDGPGYEQYF.

In its sample, this clonotype was seen a few times. The V gene is TRBV28, the J gene TRBJ2-7; 7 nucleotides line up with TRBD1. Germline V gene lookup returns CDR1 MDHEN and CDR2 SYDVKM. The CDR3 is 15 amino acids. V was clipped by 5 bases and J by 0 bases; unmatched bases: 7. CDR3 nucleotide sequence: TGTGCCAGCAGTCCATGGACAGGCGTCTCCTACGAGCAGTACTTC. It yields the protein CASSPWTGVSYEQYF.